Each of the 6 T cell receptor beta chains below was sequenced from the same sample in a study of T cell repertoires in ileal Crohn's disease. Time point described: neoterminal ileum biopsy at postoperative endoscopy, about 6 months after surgery. The protocol was immunoSEQ multiplex PCR, while the TCRdb copy is restricted to in-frame clones and leaves out a portion. This sample has under 15,000 clones; roughly 80% occur once, and the top ten carry roughly 15%. Material for sequencing was ileal tissue. These receptor sequences come from an adult with Crohn's disease.

This sequence joins TRBV6-1 and TRBJ2-7; 7 nucleotides align to TRBD1. From germline, CDR1 is MNHNS and CDR2 SASEGT. V shed 7 bases, J shed 6 bases, and the junction held 15 bases outside the gene matches. The CDR3 totals 15 residues. The CDR3 nucleotides read TGTGCCAGCAACTCCTTAGGTACAGGGGCCCGCGAGCAGTACTTC. Protein sequence: CASNSLGTGAREQYF.

This clone was picked up a small number of times. CDR3 sequence reads: CASSPSPGSVTIYF. CDR3 sequence (DNA): TGTGCCAGTAGTCCTAGCCCCGGGTCTGTCACCATATATTTT. The chain uses TRBV19 and TRBJ1-3, with unresolved D. This CDR3 region has 14 residues. V lost 5 bases and J lost 9, with 17 bases in between. Germline CDR1 reads LNHDA; CDR2 reads SQIVND (reference sequence).

The rearrangement links TRBV11-2 to TRBJ1-3; the D gene is possibly TRBD1 (6 bases). Germline CDR1 is SGHAT and CDR2 is FQNNGV. The CDR3 totals 15 residues. Between the trimmed V and J ends, which lost 6 bases and 2 bases, there was a span of 14 bases. The CDR3 loop reads CASRIAGAPGNTIYF. CDR3 coding DNA: TGTGCCAGCAGAATAGCGGGGGCCCCTGGAAACACCATATATTTT.

This clone was seen more than once but under ten times. In DNA form, the CDR3 reads TGCAGCGTTTTAATTCAGGGGGCGCGTGGCTACACCTTC. It codes for CSVLIQGARGYTF. The chain couples TRBV29-1 to TRBJ1-2; 8 positions match TRBD1. The CDR3 spans 13 residues. V shed 5 bases, J shed 7 bases, and the junction held 9 bases outside the gene matches. Germline values: CDR1 SQVTM, CDR2 ANQGSEA.

The gene calls are TRBV11-2 and TRBJ1-4; 10 bases are a match to TRBD1. The CDR3 runs 15 residues. J gave up 12 bases and V 5 bases, and 12 bases lay outside the gene matches. The germline gives CDR1 SGHAT, CDR2 FQNNGV. This chain's CDR3 is CASSQQGQGPGQLFF. In nucleotides, the CDR3 is TGTGCCAGCAGCCAGCAGGGACAGGGGCCTGGACAACTGTTTTTT.

The chain employs TRBV30 and TRBJ2-1, with 9 positions matching TRBD2. Germline lookup yields CDR1 GTSNPN and CDR2 SVGIG (reference sequence). With V trimmed by 3 bases and J by 9 bases, 9 bases remained unmatched. CDR3 length: 14 amino acids. The CDR3 nucleotides are TGTGCCTGGAGAAGGGGTCTAGCGGGAACTGAGCAGTTCTTC. As protein: CAWRRGLAGTEQFF. The whole variable domain, remainder taken from reference TRBV30 and TRBJ2-1, is SQTIHQWPATLVQPVGSPLSLECTVEGTSNPNLYWYRQAAGRGLQLLFYSVGIGQISSEVPQNLSASRPQDRQFILSSKKLLLSDSGFYLCAWRRGLAGTEQFFGPGTRLTVL.